The clone carrying this T cell receptor (beta chain) was counted at least ten times. Its target is not known. After removal of 6 bases from V and 3 bases from J, the junction contained 6 bases not matched to a gene. CDR1 and CDR2 (germline): MDHEN, SYDVKM. The CDR3 is 17 amino acids. RNA served as the template for amplifying TCR beta CDR3 regions. Investigators did first-round RT-PCR with HTBI primers, then second-round multiplex PCR. TCRdb fed the multiplex PCR reads into MiXCR, producing one record per CDR3 protein. The sample consists of 340,000 or so distinct CDR3 sequences, roughly a sixth of them appearing once. This specimen comes from a study of Graves' ophthalmopathy and Graves' hyperthyroidism. Study-wide results and limits: A model of 13 signatures distinguished ophthalmopathy from stable hyperthyroidism at approximately 88% sensitivity and nearly 83% specificity.

The chain is built from TRBV28 and TRBJ1-6; 12 positions agree with TRBD1. The sample was peripheral blood. This sequence was found in an adult man with Graves' ophthalmopathy. The chain's CDR3 is CASRGTGGAIYNSPLHF. The CDR3 DNA reads TGTGCCAGCAGAGGGACAGGGGGCGCGATCTATAATTCACCCCTCCACTTT.